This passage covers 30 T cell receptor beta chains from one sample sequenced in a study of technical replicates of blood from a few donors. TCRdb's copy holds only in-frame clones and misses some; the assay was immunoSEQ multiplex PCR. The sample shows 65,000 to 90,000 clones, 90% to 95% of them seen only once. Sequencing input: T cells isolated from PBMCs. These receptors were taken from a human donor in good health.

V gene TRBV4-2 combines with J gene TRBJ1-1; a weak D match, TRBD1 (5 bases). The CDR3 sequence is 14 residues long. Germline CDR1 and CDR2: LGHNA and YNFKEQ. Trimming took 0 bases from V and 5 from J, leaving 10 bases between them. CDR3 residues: CASSQDKGRTEAFF. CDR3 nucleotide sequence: TGTGCCAGCAGCCAAGATAAGGGGCGGACTGAAGCTTTCTTT.

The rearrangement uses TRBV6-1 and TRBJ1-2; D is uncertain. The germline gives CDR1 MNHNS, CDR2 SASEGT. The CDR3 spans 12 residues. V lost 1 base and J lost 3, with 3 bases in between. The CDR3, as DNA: TGTGCCAGCAGTGAAGGAGACTATGGCTACACCTTC. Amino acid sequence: CASSEGDYGYTF.

This chain's CDR3 is CASSIAPRAHYGYTF. The CDR3 DNA is TGTGCCAGTAGTATAGCCCCCAGGGCGCATTATGGCTACACCTTC. This chain joins TRBV19 and TRBJ1-2, with a possible D match to TRBD1 (5 bases). Germline V gene lookup returns CDR1 LNHDA and CDR2 SQIVND (reference sequence). This CDR3 has 15 residues. The V gene lost 1 base and the J gene lost 5 bases, with 14 bases spanning the gap.

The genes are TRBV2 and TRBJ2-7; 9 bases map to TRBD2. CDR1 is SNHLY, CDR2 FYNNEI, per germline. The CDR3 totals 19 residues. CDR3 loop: CAIKTTTGSGRLGSYEQYF. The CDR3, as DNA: TGTGCGATCAAAACTACCACGGGTAGCGGGAGACTTGGCTCCTACGAGCAGTACTTC. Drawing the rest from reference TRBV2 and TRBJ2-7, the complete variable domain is EPEVTQTPSHQVTQMGQEVILRCVPISNHLYFYWYRQILGQKVEFLVSFYNNEISEKSEIFDDQFSVERPDGSNFTLKIRSTKLEDSAMYFCAIKTTTGSGRLGSYEQYFGPGTRLTVT.

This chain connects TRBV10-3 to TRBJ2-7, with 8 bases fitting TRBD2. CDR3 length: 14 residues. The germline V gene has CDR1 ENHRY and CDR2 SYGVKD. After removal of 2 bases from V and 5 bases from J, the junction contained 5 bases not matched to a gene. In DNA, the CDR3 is TGTGCCATCAGTGAGGTCGGGAGGGCCAACGAGCAGTACTTC. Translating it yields CAISEVGRANEQYF.

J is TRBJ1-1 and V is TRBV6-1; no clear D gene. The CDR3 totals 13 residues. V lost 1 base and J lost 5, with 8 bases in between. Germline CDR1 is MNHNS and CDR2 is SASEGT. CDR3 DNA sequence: TGTGCCAGCAGTGAAGAAGCGCAAACTGAAGCTTTCTTT. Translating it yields CASSEEAQTEAFF.

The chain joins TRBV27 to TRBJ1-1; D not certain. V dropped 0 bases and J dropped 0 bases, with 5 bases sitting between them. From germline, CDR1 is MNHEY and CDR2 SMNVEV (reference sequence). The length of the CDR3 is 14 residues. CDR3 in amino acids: CASSLSAVNTEAFF. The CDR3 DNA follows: TGTGCCAGCAGTTTATCGGCCGTGAACACTGAAGCTTTCTTT.

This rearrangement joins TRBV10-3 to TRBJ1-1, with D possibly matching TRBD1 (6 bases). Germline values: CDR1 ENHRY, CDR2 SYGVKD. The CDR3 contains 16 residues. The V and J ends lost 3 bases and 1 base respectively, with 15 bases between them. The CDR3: CAISEVAGVRNTEAFF. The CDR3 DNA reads TGTGCCATCAGTGAAGTGGCAGGGGTTCGGAACACTGAAGCTTTCTTT.

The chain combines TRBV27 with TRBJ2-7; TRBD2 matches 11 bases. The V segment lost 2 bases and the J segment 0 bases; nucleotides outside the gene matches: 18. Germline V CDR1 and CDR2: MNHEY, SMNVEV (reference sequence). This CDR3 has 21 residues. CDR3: CASSLNGLAGGSSMGSYEQYF. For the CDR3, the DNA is TGTGCCAGCAGTTTAAATGGGCTAGCGGGAGGTTCGAGCATGGGCTCCTACGAGCAGTACTTC.

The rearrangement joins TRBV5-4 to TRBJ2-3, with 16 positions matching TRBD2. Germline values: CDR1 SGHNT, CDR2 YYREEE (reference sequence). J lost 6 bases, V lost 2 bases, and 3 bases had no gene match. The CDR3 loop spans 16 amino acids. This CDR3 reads CASSFGTSGGADTQYF. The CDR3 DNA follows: TGTGCCAGCAGCTTCGGGACTAGCGGGGGGGCGGATACGCAGTATTTT.

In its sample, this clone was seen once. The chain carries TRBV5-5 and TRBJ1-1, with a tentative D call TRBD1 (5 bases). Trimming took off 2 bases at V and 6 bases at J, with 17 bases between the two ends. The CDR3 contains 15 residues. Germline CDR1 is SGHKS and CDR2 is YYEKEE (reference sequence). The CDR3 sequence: CASSFSMSQTAEAFF. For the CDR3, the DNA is TGTGCCAGCAGCTTCTCCATGTCCCAGACAGCTGAAGCTTTCTTT.

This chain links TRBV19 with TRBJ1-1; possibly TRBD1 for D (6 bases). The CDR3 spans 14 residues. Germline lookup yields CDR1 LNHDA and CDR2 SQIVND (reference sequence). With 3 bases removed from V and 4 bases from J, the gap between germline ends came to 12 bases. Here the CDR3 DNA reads TGTGCCAGTAGTATCCCCGGACAGTTCACTGAAGCTTTCTTT. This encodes CASSIPGQFTEAFF.

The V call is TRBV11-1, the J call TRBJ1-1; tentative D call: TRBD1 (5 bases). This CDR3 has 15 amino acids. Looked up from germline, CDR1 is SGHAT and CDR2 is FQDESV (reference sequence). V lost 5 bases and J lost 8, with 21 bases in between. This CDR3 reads CASSQGTGLGREAFF. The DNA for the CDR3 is TGTGCCAGCAGCCAAGGCACAGGCCTTGGTAGGGAAGCTTTCTTT.

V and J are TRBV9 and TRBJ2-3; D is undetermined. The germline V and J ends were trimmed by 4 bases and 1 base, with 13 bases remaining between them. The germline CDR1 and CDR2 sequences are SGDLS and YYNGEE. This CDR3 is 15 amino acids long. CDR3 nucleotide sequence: TGTGCCAGCAGCTCGCCTCGGCAGGGCACAGATACGCAGTATTTT. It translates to CASSSPRQGTDTQYF.

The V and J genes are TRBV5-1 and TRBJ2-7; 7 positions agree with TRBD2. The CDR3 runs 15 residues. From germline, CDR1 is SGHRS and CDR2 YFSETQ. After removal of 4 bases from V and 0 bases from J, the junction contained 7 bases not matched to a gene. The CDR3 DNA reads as TGCGCCAGCAGCGGGAGGGGCAGCAACTCCTACGAGCAGTACTTC. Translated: CASSGRGSNSYEQYF.

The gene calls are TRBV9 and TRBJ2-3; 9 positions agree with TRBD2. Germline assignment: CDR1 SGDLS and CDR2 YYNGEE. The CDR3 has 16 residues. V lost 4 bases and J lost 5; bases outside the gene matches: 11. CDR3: CASSPRVSGGGDTQYF. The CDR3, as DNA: TGTGCCAGCAGCCCACGGGTTAGCGGGGGTGGAGATACGCAGTATTTT.

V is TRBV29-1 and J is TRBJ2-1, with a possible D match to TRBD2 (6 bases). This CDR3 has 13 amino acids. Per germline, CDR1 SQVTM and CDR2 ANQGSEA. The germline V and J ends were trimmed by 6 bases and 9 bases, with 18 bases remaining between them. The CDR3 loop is CSVRTGDWSEQFF. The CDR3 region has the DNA TGCAGCGTCCGGACGGGGGACTGGAGTGAGCAGTTCTTC.

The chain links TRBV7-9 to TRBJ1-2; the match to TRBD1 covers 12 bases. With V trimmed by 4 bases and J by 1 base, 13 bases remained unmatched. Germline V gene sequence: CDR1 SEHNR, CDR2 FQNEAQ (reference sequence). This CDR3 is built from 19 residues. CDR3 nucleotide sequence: TGTGCCAGCAGCTCGCCTAGACCGGGACAGGGGGCCTTTAACTATGGCTACACCTTC. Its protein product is CASSSPRPGQGAFNYGYTF.

CDR3 residues: CASSPSELRYGYTF. CDR3 in DNA: TGCGCCAGCAGCCCCAGCGAACTACGTTATGGCTACACCTTC. The gene calls are TRBV4-1 and TRBJ1-2; D unresolved. V was cut by 4 bases and J by 5 bases, with 14 bases left in between. CDR3 length: 14 residues. CDR1 MGHRA and CDR2 YSYEKL come from the germline V gene.

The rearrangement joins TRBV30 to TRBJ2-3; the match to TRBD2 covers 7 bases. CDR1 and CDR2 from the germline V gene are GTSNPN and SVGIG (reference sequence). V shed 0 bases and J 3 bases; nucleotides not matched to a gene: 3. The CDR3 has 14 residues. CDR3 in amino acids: CAWSVLGGTDTQYF. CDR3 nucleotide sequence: TGTGCCTGGAGTGTACTGGGGGGGACAGATACGCAGTATTTT.

This chain's CDR3 is CASSSGTRPAGELFF. The CDR3 bases are TGTGCCAGCAGCTCCGGGACTAGACCGGCCGGGGAGCTGTTTTTT. The V and J genes are TRBV7-6 and TRBJ2-2; 8 positions agree with TRBD2. The junction had 7 bases not matched to a gene; V was cut back by 4 bases and J by 6 bases. The CDR3 is 15 residues long. CDR1 and CDR2 (germline): SGHVS, FNYEAQ.

In DNA, the CDR3 is TGTGCCAGCAGTTCTATCCAAGAGACCCAGTACTTC. Translated: CASSSIQETQYF. The chain combines TRBV6-5 with TRBJ2-5, with D unresolved. Germline V gives CDR1 MNHEY, CDR2 SVGAGI. This CDR3 is 12 amino acids long. V dropped 4 bases and J dropped 1 base, with 4 bases sitting between them.

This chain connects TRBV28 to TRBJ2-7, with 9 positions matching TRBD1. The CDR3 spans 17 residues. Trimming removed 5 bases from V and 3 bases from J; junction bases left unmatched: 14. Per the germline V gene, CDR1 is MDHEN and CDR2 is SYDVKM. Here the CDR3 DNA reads TGTGCCAGCAGTCCGGCCGATGGGGACAGGGTGGGCTACGAGCAGTACTTC. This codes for CASSPADGDRVGYEQYF.

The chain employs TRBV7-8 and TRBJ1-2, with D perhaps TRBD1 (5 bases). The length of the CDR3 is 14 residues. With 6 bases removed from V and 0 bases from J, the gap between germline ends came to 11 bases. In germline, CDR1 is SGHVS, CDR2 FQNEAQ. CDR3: CASSSDSTNYGYTF. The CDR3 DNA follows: TGTGCCAGCAGTTCAGACAGCACTAACTATGGCTACACCTTC.

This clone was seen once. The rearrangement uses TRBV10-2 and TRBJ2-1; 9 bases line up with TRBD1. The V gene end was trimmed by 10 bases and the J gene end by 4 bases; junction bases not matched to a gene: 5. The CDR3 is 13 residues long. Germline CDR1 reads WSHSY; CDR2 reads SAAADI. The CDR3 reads CATQGAKYNEQFF. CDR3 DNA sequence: TGCGCCACACAGGGGGCAAAATACAATGAGCAGTTCTTC.

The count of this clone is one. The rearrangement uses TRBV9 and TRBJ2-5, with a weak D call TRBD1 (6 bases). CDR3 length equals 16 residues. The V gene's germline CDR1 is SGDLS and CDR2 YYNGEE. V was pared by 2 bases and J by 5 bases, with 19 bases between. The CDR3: CASSVGAGHLEETQYF. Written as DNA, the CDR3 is TGTGCCAGCAGCGTGGGGGCAGGGCATTTGGAGGAGACCCAGTACTTC.

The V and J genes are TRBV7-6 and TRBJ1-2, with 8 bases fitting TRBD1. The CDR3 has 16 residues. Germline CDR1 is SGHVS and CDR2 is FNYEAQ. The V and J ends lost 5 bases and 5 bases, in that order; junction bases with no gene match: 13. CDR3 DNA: TGTGCCAGCAGCCACACAATTTACAGGGGGGATTATGGCTACACCTTC. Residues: CASSHTIYRGDYGYTF.

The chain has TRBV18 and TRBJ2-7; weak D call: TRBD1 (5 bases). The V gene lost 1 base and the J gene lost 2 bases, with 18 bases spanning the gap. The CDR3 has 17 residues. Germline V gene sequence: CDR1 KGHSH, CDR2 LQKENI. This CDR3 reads CASSPLRRELSTYEQYF. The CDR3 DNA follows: TGTGCCAGCTCACCACTCCGCAGGGAACTTTCTACCTACGAGCAGTACTTC. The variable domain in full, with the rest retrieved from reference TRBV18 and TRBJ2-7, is NAGVMQNPRHLVRRRGQEARLRCSPMKGHSHVYWYRQLPEEGLKFMVYLQKENIIDESGMPKERFSAEFPKEGPSILRIQQVVRGDSAAYFCASSPLRRELSTYEQYFGPGTRLTVT.

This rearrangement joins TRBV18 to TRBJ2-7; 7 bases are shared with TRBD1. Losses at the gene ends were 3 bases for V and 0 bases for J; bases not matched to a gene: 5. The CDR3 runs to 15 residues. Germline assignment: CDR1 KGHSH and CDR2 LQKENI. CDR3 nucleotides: TGTGCCAGCTCACCTAGGGACAGCAGCTCCTACGAGCAGTACTTC. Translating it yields CASSPRDSSSYEQYF.

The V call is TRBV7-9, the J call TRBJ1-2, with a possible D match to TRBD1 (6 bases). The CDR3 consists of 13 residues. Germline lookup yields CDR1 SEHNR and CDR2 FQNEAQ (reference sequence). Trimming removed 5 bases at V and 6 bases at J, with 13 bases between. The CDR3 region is CASSTGIIDGYTF. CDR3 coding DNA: TGTGCCAGCAGCACAGGGATAATTGATGGCTACACCTTC.